This is a list of T cell receptor beta chains from one sample in a study of blood T cell repertoires in COVID-19. Generated by immunoSEQ multiplex PCR, the TCRdb table keeps only in-frame clones and is missing some. The sample lists a few hundred thousand clones, about nine tenths occurring once. The sequenced sample consisted of peripheral blood. Receptors were obtained from a woman in her twenties or thirties with COVID-19, enrolled during active disease. Each CDR3 is given with its conserved first and last residue. The D gene is left open where the match is weak. Only part of the rows carry a size: once, few, many, or a class if the clone is expanded.

CASRQQGASEKLFF	TGCGCCAGCAGACAGCAGGGGGCGTCGGAAAAACTGTTTTTT	TRBV5-1	NA	TRBD1	TRBJ1-4
CASRPGVSGIQYF	TGTGCCAGTAGACCGGGGGTCTCGGGCATTCAGTACTTC	TRBV19	NA	NA	TRBJ2-4
CASSQHHPGSYEQYF	TGCGCCAGCAGCCAACATCATCCGGGCTCCTACGAGCAGTACTTC	TRBV4-3	NA	NA	TRBJ2-7
CASSQEGQGLGIQYF	TGCGCCAGCAGCCAAGAGGGACAGGGGCTGGGCATTCAGTACTTC	TRBV4-1	few	TRBD1	TRBJ2-4
CASSIPGTGGQPQHF	TGTGCCAGCAGTATTCCGGGGACAGGGGGCCAGCCCCAGCATTTT	TRBV28	NA	TRBD1	TRBJ1-5
CAWSKTGLGAEAFF	TGTGCCTGGAGTAAGACAGGGCTGGGCGCTGAAGCTTTCTTT	TRBV30	NA	TRBD1	TRBJ1-1
CASSIGGFYNEQFF	TGTGCCAGTAGTATAGGGGGCTTTTACAATGAGCAGTTCTTC	TRBV19	NA	NA	TRBJ2-1
CSASPGRSYGYTF	TGCAGTGCTAGTCCAGGGAGGTCCTATGGCTACACCTTC	TRBV20-1	once	NA	TRBJ1-2
CASSPRASNQPQHF	TGTGCCAGCAGCCCTAGAGCTAGCAATCAGCCCCAGCATTTT	TRBV7-8	NA	NA	TRBJ1-5
CTSSQFQNIPKMMNTEAFF	TGCACCAGCAGCCAATTCCAGAACATCCCCAAGATGATGAACACTGAAGCTTTCTTT	TRBV1	once	NA	TRBJ1-1
CASRGGGERTGELFF	TGTGCCAGCAGGGGGGGAGGGGAGAGGACCGGGGAGCTGTTTTTT	TRBV6-5	NA	TRBD2	TRBJ2-2
CASSLTGPSNQPQHF	TGTGCCAGCAGTTTGACAGGGCCTAGCAATCAGCCCCAGCATTTT	TRBV28	NA	TRBD1	TRBJ1-5
CASSQDVVAGREGGYTF	TGCGCCAGCAGCCAAGATGTAGTGGCGGGCAGGGAGGGAGGCTACACCTTC	TRBV4-3	NA	NA	TRBJ1-2
CASSQEGVTSGGASKTQYF	TGTGCCAGCAGCCAAGAGGGAGTGACTAGCGGGGGGGCCTCAAAGACCCAGTACTTC	TRBV14	NA	TRBD2	TRBJ2-5
CASSPPQGRTDTQYF	TGTGCCAGCTCACCTCCACAGGGACGCACAGATACGCAGTATTTT	TRBV18	NA	NA	TRBJ2-3
CASSIQGGSNQPQHF	TGTGCCAGCAGTATACAGGGTGGAAGCAATCAGCCCCAGCATTTT	TRBV9	NA	NA	TRBJ1-5
CATSRGGGTNTEAFF	TGTGCCACCAGCAGAGGGGGAGGGACGAACACTGAAGCTTTCTTT	TRBV15	once	NA	TRBJ1-1
CASSSPSTDTQYF	TGTGCCAGCAGCTCTCCCAGCACAGATACGCAGTATTTT	TRBV7-9	NA	NA	TRBJ2-3
CASSPGRGLVETQYF	TGCGCCAGCAGTCCCGGCCGGGGACTTGTAGAGACCCAGTACTTC	TRBV4-1	NA	NA	TRBJ2-5
CASSLQGERYF	TGTGCCAGCAGCTTACAGGGGGAACGGTACTTT	TRBV11-3	NA	TRBD1	TRBJ1-1
CASSPGWGNQPQHF	TGTGCCAGCAGCCCGGGGTGGGGCAATCAGCCCCAGCATTTT	TRBV3-1/TRBV3-2	NA	NA	TRBJ1-5
CASSLAAEGANVLTF	TGCGCCAGCAGCTTGGCCGCGGAAGGGGCCAACGTCCTGACTTTC	TRBV5-1	NA	NA	TRBJ2-6
CASAGYYGYTF	TGTGCCAGCGCTGGCTACTATGGCTACACCTTC	TRBV6-5	NA	NA	TRBJ1-2
CASIGLSGYTF	TGTGCCAGCATTGGGCTGAGTGGCTACACCTTC	TRBV28	NA	NA	TRBJ1-2
CASSDTPQAETQYF	TGTGCCAGCAGTGATACTCCCCAAGCAGAGACCCAGTACTTC	TRBV6-2/TRBV6-3	NA	NA	TRBJ2-5
CASSYSRTGSTDTQYF	TGTGCCAGCAGTTACTCGAGGACAGGGAGCACAGATACGCAGTATTTT	TRBV6-5	NA	TRBD1	TRBJ2-3
CASSLVPDSLNTEAFF	TGTGCCAGCAGTTTGGTCCCCGACAGCCTAAACACTGAAGCTTTCTTT	TRBV27	NA	NA	TRBJ1-1
CASSGLAGGADTQYF	TGTGCCAGCAGTGGACTAGCGGGAGGCGCAGATACGCAGTATTTT	TRBV5-6	NA	TRBD2	TRBJ2-3
CASSLYVGGGELFF	TGCGCCAGCAGCCTCTACGTAGGGGGAGGGGAGCTGTTTTTT	TRBV4-1	NA	NA	TRBJ2-2
CASSAGQKNTEAFF	TGCGCCAGCAGCGCTGGACAGAAAAACACTGAAGCTTTCTTT	TRBV5-1	many	NA	TRBJ1-1
CASSQVVSSGVPEQFF	TGTGCCAGCAGCCAAGTCGTAAGTAGCGGGGTTCCTGAGCAGTTCTTC	TRBV14	NA	TRBD2	TRBJ2-1
CASSSSTSGGNEQFF	TGTGCCAGCAGCTCGTCGACTAGCGGGGGGAATGAGCAGTTCTTC	TRBV11-2	NA	TRBD2	TRBJ2-1
CASSLEAATDNSPLHF	TGCGCCAGCAGCTTGGAGGCAGCTACAGATAATTCACCCCTCCACTTT	TRBV5-1	NA	NA	TRBJ1-6
CASSLIGGDYNEQFF	TGCGCCAGCAGCTTGATCGGGGGGGACTACAATGAGCAGTTCTTC	TRBV5-1	NA	TRBD2	TRBJ2-1
CASSLKGTGVNTEAFF	TGTGCCAGCAGCTTGAAAGGCACCGGGGTCAACACTGAAGCTTTCTTT	TRBV5-4	NA	NA	TRBJ1-1
CASSQANLVGGGQSEQFF	TGCGCCAGCAGCCAGGCGAACCTGGTGGGGGGGGGCCAGAGTGAGCAGTTCTTC	TRBV4-1	NA	NA	TRBJ2-1
CASRMERGAYNEQFF	TGTGCCAGCAGGATGGAGCGGGGGGCTTACAATGAGCAGTTCTTC	TRBV2	many	TRBD2	TRBJ2-1
CASSGGGVEQYF	TGTGCCAGCAGTGGCGGGGGGGTGGAGCAGTACTTC	TRBV11-3	NA	TRBD2	TRBJ2-7
CSASGATQRVNTEAFF	TGCAGTGCTAGTGGGGCCACACAGAGAGTGAACACTGAAGCTTTCTTT	TRBV20-1	NA	NA	TRBJ1-1